The present TCR beta chain was sequenced within a study of blood T cell repertoires in COVID-19. Overall study: Material from acute and convalescent COVID-19 was sourced from the United States, Italy and Spain. The analysed material was cDNA or gDNA that came from T cells, B-cell-depleted T cells, or PBMCs.

Participants came from about two dozen US areas, aged about 18 to 89 years. Trimming removed 5 bases at V and 2 bases at J, with 10 bases between. The CDR3 extends over 14 amino acids. Germline V lookup: CDR1 SNHLY, CDR2 FYNNEI. Profiled with immunoSEQ multiplex PCR; TCRdb holds only in-frame clones, not every one. The sample consists of roughly 250,000 clones, roughly 87% of them appearing once. The source material was PBMCs or T cells enriched from blood (not recorded which). V gene TRBV2 combines with J gene TRBJ2-1; the D gene is possibly TRBD2 (5 bases). The TCR comes from a woman aged 25 to 39 with acute COVID-19. As DNA, the CDR3 is TGTGCCAGCAGTAGTAGCGTAACCTACAATGAGCAGTTCTTC. Residues: CASSSSVTYNEQFF. Complete variable domain (other parts from reference TRBV2 and TRBJ2-1): EPEVTQTPSHQVTQMGQEVILRCVPISNHLYFYWYRQILGQKVEFLVSFYNNEISEKSEIFDDQFSVERPDGSNFTLKIRSTKLEDSAMYFCASSSSVTYNEQFFGPGTRLTVL.